This TCR beta chain comes out of a study of T cells in Graves' hyperthyroidism and ophthalmopathy. Overall study context: Peripheral blood was secured at the point of initial diagnosis, before any treatment.

There were TCR beta CDR3 regions amplified from RNA transcripts. The TCR CDR3 first-round RT-PCR relied on the HTBI primer set. TCRdb reprocessed the multiplex PCR reads via MiXCR and lists one record per CDR3 protein. This table holds roughly 380,000 distinct CDR3 sequences, approximately 15% found once. Trimming at V came to 0 bases and at J to 4 bases, leaving 4 bases not matched to a gene. This CDR3 is 14 amino acids long. The V gene's germline CDR1 is SGHRS and CDR2 YFSETQ. Study-wide points: Most expanded thyroid clonotypes above 0.001 recurred in blood. In validation, the model predicted ophthalmopathy. These predictions came a median approximately six months before onset.

PBMCs were obtained from about 9 ml fresh peripheral blood. This clonotype was seen repeatedly, ten times or more. Its target is unknown. Input material: blood. The TCR comes from a woman aged 60-75 years with Graves' hyperthyroidism. V is TRBV5-1 and J is TRBJ2-7; 7 bases are a match to TRBD2. CDR3 in DNA: TGCGCCAGCAGCTTGGCCGGCGGGAGATACGAGCAGTACTTC. It translates to CASSLAGGRYEQYF.